This paragraph covers one T cell receptor (beta chain) sequence. Its target is not known. The data stem from a study of T cells in Graves' hyperthyroidism and ophthalmopathy. On the study more broadly: Peripheral blood samples were taken at initial diagnosis, prior to any treatment.

Study results and limitations: Blood also carried most thyroid clonotypes expanded above 0.001.

CDR1 and CDR2 (germline): MGHRA, YSYEKL. The CDR3 runs to 14 residues. Trimming pared 4 bases from V and 2 bases from J, leaving 12 bases between. Regions amplified from RNA transcripts were the TCR beta CDR3 regions. Researchers ran a first-round RT-PCR on the TCR CDR3 using the HTBI primer set. In TCRdb, the multiplex PCR reads were re-called with MiXCR into one record per CDR3 protein. This sample has 560,000 or so distinct CDR3 sequences; less than 20% occur once, and the top ten carry around 50%. Ophthalmopathy patients showed a Clinical Activity Score of at least 3, NOSPECS grade of at least 4 and duration under 3 months. PBMCs were collected from an approximately 9.5 ml volume of fresh peripheral blood.

The chain is built from TRBV4-1 and TRBJ2-7; D may be TRBD1 (5 bases). The clonotype originates from a man aged 40-49 years with Graves' ophthalmopathy. The sequenced material came from blood. The CDR3 DNA reads as TGCGCCAGCAGCCCTTTAGGGGTCACCTACGAGCAGTACTTC. Translation: CASSPLGVTYEQYF.